One and the same sample provided the 17 T cell receptor beta chains below, sequenced in a study of T cell responses to AZD1222 COVID-19 vaccine. Profiling relied on immunoSEQ multiplex PCR, and the TCRdb table lists in-frame clones only, not all of them. The sample contains around 100,000 clones, more than 90% of which appear only once. The sample was peripheral blood, taken on day 0 of AZD1222 vaccination. All receptors come from an adult in good health.

This chain links TRBV7-9 with TRBJ2-6, with TRBD2 as a possible D gene (5 bases). V dropped 3 bases and J dropped 0 bases, with 9 bases sitting between them. Germline CDR1 reads SEHNR; CDR2 reads FQNEAQ (reference sequence). This CDR3 comprises 16 residues. CDR3 sequence reads: CASSLRVSSGANVLTF. The DNA for the CDR3 is TGTGCCAGCAGCTTGCGGGTTAGCTCTGGGGCCAACGTCCTGACTTTC.

The chain couples TRBV7-3 to TRBJ1-5; D not resolved. With 2 bases removed from V and 7 bases from J, the gap between germline ends came to 12 bases. Germline V lookup: CDR1 SGHTA, CDR2 FQGTGA. The CDR3 contains 14 residues. The CDR3 DNA is TGTGCCAGCAGCTTATCCGGGGTCGGGCAGCCCCAGCATTTT. Its protein product is CASSLSGVGQPQHF.

This clone was observed a single time. The V and J genes are TRBV19 and TRBJ1-1; 9 bases fit TRBD1. CDR1 is LNHDA, CDR2 SQIVND, per germline (reference sequence). The CDR3 extends over 14 amino acids. V gave up 7 bases and J gave up 0 bases; unmatched junction bases: 3. For the CDR3, the DNA is TGTGCCAGTACCAGGACAGGGGTGAACACTGAAGCTTTCTTT. Translating it yields CASTRTGVNTEAFF. The complete variable domain, with remaining parts taken from reference TRBV19 and TRBJ1-1, reads DGGITQSPKYLFRKEGQNVTLSCEQNLNHDAMYWYRQDPGQGLRLIYYSQIVNDFQKGDIAEGYSVSREKKESFPLTVTSAQKNPTAFYLCASTRTGVNTEAFFGQGTRLTVV.

This clone was recorded only once. This chain uses TRBV11-2 with TRBJ2-1; 11 bases are a match to TRBD2. In germline, CDR1 is SGHAT, CDR2 FQNNGV. V was clipped by 5 bases and J by 8 bases; unmatched bases: 11. The CDR3 has 16 amino acids. Here the CDR3 DNA reads TGTGCCAGCAGCAGGATTAGCGGGAGGGCCTTCCATGAGCAGTTCTTC. It specifies CASSRISGRAFHEQFF. The full variable domain, in which reference TRBV11-2 and TRBJ2-1 provide the parts outside the CDR3, is EAGVAQSPRYKIIEKRQSVAFWCNPISGHATLYWYQQILGQGPKLLIQFQNNGVVDDSQLPKDRFSAERLKGVDSTLKIQPAKLEDSAVYLCASSRISGRAFHEQFFGPGTRLTVL.

V gene TRBV3-1 (or the pseudogene TRBV3-2) combines with J gene TRBJ1-1; TRBD1 might be the D (5 bases). Deletions cut 4 bases from V and 4 bases from J, with 10 bases between. The CDR3 runs to 13 residues. CDR1 is LGHDT, CDR2 YNNKEL, per germline (reference sequence). This chain's CDR3 is CASSPGGGTEAFF. The CDR3 DNA is TGTGCCAGCAGCCCTGGTGGGGGCACTGAAGCTTTCTTT.

V usage is TRBV6-5 and J usage is TRBJ1-1, with a weak D call TRBD1 (5 bases). V was clipped by 4 bases and J by 3 bases, with 9 bases between them. Germline lookup yields CDR1 MNHEY and CDR2 SVGAGI. The CDR3 sequence is 13 residues long. Here the CDR3 reads CASSFGGDTEAFF. For the CDR3, the DNA is TGTGCCAGCAGTTTCGGGGGGGACACTGAAGCTTTCTTT.

V is TRBV28 and J is TRBJ2-5; D might be TRBD2 (5 bases). V lost 2 bases and J lost 4, with 8 bases in between. Germline assignment: CDR1 MDHEN and CDR2 SYDVKM. The length of the CDR3 is 13 residues. The CDR3, as DNA: TGTGCCAGCAGTTTAGAACTAGGAGAGACCCAGTACTTC. Translated: CASSLELGETQYF. Looking up the rest from reference TRBV28 and TRBJ2-5 gives the full variable domain: DVKVTQSSRYLVKRTGEKVFLECVQDMDHENMFWYRQDPGLGLRLIYFSYDVKMKEKGDIPEGYSVSREKKERFSLILESASTNQTSMYLCASSLELGETQYFGPGTRLLVL.

The chain employs TRBV25-1 and TRBJ1-2; TRBD1 aligns across 8 bases. The V gene end was trimmed by 6 bases and the J gene end by 5 bases; junction bases not matched to a gene: 8. CDR1 MGHDK and CDR2 SYGVNS come from the germline V gene. The CDR3 loop spans 14 amino acids. CDR3 sequence: CASRPTGTGYGYTF. CDR3 coding DNA: TGTGCCAGCAGACCCACCGGGACAGGATATGGCTACACCTTC.

The CDR3 sequence is CASIDQWANYGYTF. DNA for the CDR3: TGTGCCAGCATCGACCAGTGGGCCAACTATGGCTACACCTTC. The rearrangement joins TRBV6-5 to TRBJ1-2; D unresolved. The germline V and J ends were trimmed by 7 bases and 2 bases, with 14 bases remaining between them. CDR1 and CDR2 (germline): MNHEY, SVGAGI. This CDR3 is 14 amino acids long.

This clone was seen a single time. The chain joins TRBV10-2 to TRBJ2-6; no definite D call. Between the trimmed V and J ends, which lost 7 bases and 1 base, there was a span of 11 bases. Germline CDR1 is WSHSY and CDR2 is SAAADI. This CDR3 comprises 15 residues. In DNA, the CDR3 is TGCGCCAGCAAGGGAAATCAATCTGGGGCCAACGTCCTGACTTTC. Its translation: CASKGNQSGANVLTF.

CDR3 amino acids: CASSDNSGANVLTF. DNA of the CDR3: TGTGCCAGCAGTGACAACTCTGGGGCCAACGTCCTGACTTTC. The chain links TRBV6-4 to TRBJ2-6; D not certain. The CDR3 totals 14 residues. Germline CDR1 and CDR2: MRHNA and SNTAGT. V was shortened by 2 bases and J by 0 bases, with 2 bases between the two germline ends.

This chain uses TRBV5-1 with TRBJ2-4; D is unclear. Per the germline V gene, CDR1 is SGHRS and CDR2 is YFSETQ. V was shortened by 0 bases and J by 8 bases, with 12 bases between the two germline ends. The CDR3 totals 14 residues. CDR3: CASSLEGVSYIQYF. For the CDR3, the DNA is TGCGCCAGCAGCTTGGAAGGAGTTTCGTACATTCAGTACTTC.

This sequence joins TRBV27 and TRBJ2-7; 7 nucleotides align to TRBD2. Germline CDR1 reads MNHEY; CDR2 reads SMNVEV (reference sequence). The CDR3 extends over 17 amino acids. V was pared by 3 bases and J by 4 bases, with 15 bases of the junction left unmatched. The CDR3 sequence is CASSFGVLGGPRYEQYF. CDR3 nucleotides: TGTGCCAGCAGTTTCGGAGTTTTGGGAGGGCCTAGGTACGAGCAGTACTTC.

The genes are TRBV9 and TRBJ1-5; D uncertain. Germline V gives CDR1 SGDLS, CDR2 YYNGEE. This CDR3 has 15 residues. Between the trimmed V and J ends, which lost 0 bases and 5 bases, there was a span of 12 bases. In DNA, the CDR3 is TGTGCCAGCAGCGTAGGAGGGTCTAGAGATCAGCCCCAGCATTTT. Its protein is CASSVGGSRDQPQHF.

J is TRBJ2-3 and V is TRBV6-1; 10 bases fit TRBD1. Germline trimming cut 0 bases from V and 3 bases from J; bases unmatched to any gene: 3. The CDR3 covers 16 residues. Germline loops: CDR1 MNHNS, CDR2 SASEGT. The CDR3 protein is CASSEAMGQGTDTQYF. CDR3 bases: TGTGCCAGCAGTGAAGCGATGGGACAGGGGACAGATACGCAGTATTTT.

The V and J genes are TRBV6-2 or TRBV6-3 and TRBJ1-4; D gene ambiguous. V was shortened by 4 bases and J by 3 bases, with 18 bases between the two germline ends. CDR1 MNHEY and CDR2 SVGEGT come from the germline V gene. The CDR3 has 17 residues. In DNA form, the CDR3 reads TGTGCCAGCAGTTCGGCGGACGAAACGGGAGCTAATGAAAAACTGTTTTTT. Protein sequence: CASSSADETGANEKLFF.

The chain carries TRBV11-3 and TRBJ1-1; D uncertain. Per germline, CDR1 SGHNT and CDR2 YENEEA. The CDR3 totals 13 residues. With 0 bases removed from V and 11 bases from J, the gap between germline ends came to 13 bases. The CDR3 sequence is CASSLDDMNPAFF. The CDR3, as DNA: TGTGCCAGCAGCTTAGACGACATGAATCCCGCTTTCTTT.